This TCR beta chain was recovered during a study of T cells in Graves' hyperthyroidism and ophthalmopathy. Trimming pared 3 bases from V and 5 bases from J, leaving 14 bases between. This CDR3 is 14 amino acids long. Germline V gives CDR1 SEHNR, CDR2 FQNEAQ (reference sequence). Amplification yielded TCR beta CDR3 regions, with RNA transcripts as the source. Primed by the HTBI set, a first-round RT-PCR was run on the TCR CDR3. MiXCR, applied by TCRdb to the multiplex PCR reads, yields one record per CDR3 protein. The sample records 350,000 or so distinct CDR3 sequences, approximately 18% being singletons.

Source material: blood. The chain employs TRBV7-9 and TRBJ2-7; D might be TRBD1 or TRBD2, each matching 5 bases. The source of this sequence is a woman between 25 and 40 years old with Graves' hyperthyroidism that later progressed to Graves' ophthalmopathy. CDR3 nucleotides: TGTGCCAGCAGCTTCTCCGGGACCTGGGACGAGCAGTACTTC. Protein product: CASSFSGTWDEQYF.